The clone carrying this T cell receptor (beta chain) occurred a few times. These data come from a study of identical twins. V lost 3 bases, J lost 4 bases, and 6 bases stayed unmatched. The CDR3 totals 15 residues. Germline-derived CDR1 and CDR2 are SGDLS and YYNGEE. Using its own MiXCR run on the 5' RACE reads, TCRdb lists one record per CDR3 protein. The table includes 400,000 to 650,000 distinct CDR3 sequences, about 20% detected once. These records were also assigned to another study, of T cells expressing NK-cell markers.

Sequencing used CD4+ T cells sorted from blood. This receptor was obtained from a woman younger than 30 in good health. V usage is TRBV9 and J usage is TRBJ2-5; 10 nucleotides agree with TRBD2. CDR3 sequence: CASSAGAGGLETQYF. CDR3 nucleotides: TGTGCCAGCAGCGCCGGAGCGGGGGGGCTAGAGACCCAGTACTTC.